Here is one T cell receptor (beta chain) with its context. The CDR3 sequence is 17 residues long. Trimming cost V 1 base and J 1 base; bases outside gene matches: 9. Germline V gene sequence: CDR1 LNHDA, CDR2 SQIVND (reference sequence). The data are from a study of blood T cell repertoires in COVID-19. The overall study: The United States, Italy and Spain supplied acute and convalescent COVID-19 samples.

Data came from immunoSEQ multiplex PCR; TCRdb stores just in-frame clones and leaves some out. The sample contains 150,000 or so clones, roughly 83% of which appear only once. In terms of age and location, participants ranged from about 18 to 100 years and lived in about two dozen US areas. The study recruited exposed participants who had met a COVID-19 case within 2 weeks before entry. The V call is TRBV19, the J call TRBJ2-7, with 8 bases aligning to TRBD1. What was sequenced was PBMCs or T cells enriched from blood (not recorded which). This sequence was found in a man in his 70s who had been exposed to COVID-19. CDR3 loop: CASSIATQGARSYEQYF. The CDR3 nucleotides are TGTGCCAGTAGTATAGCTACGCAGGGGGCGCGGTCCTACGAGCAGTACTTC. Full variable domain (outside the CDR3, taken from reference TRBV19 and TRBJ2-7): DGGITQSPKYLFRKEGQNVTLSCEQNLNHDAMYWYRQDPGQGLRLIYYSQIVNDFQKGDIAEGYSVSREKKESFPLTVTSAQKNPTAFYLCASSIATQGARSYEQYFGPGTRLTVT.